This T cell receptor beta chain was found in a study of cytomegalovirus exposure and HLA in healthy donors (dated by TCRdb to 2017 to 2019). For the study in its entirety: An earlier analysis of several hundred of the donors reported approximately 260 Gb of sequence data and approximately 120 million unique TCR beta sequences obtained from 180 million or so T cells. Along with the roughly 700-subject first cohort, a separate validation cohort of some 130 different subjects was used. To predict cytomegalovirus infection status, the study combined high-throughput TCR immunosequencing, statistical association of individual TCRs with disease status, and machine learning. A later genetic analysis took genome-wide SNP genotypes for about three fifths of the roughly 670 donors and used that subset as a discovery cohort. Typing coverage differed by locus: A, B, C, DRB1 and DQB1 were typed in roughly 620-630 donors, DQA1 in around 500, DPA1 in some 570, and DPB1 in around 440. Every discovery cohort repertoire had been produced on one sequencing platform. About 310 gigabases of sequencing data and tens of millions of unique TCR sequences were included in an early release covering several hundred HLA-typed donors. Rather than using new phenotypic data, the later analysis identified candidate immune exposures from TCR beta sequences and from how often those sequences occurred across donors. On average, over 200,000 unique TCR beta nucleotide sequences were sequenced per donor among about 400 genotyped donors of the cohort, with 15% to 20% of those sequences being non-productive. To decide whether each TCR beta V gene segment behaved as functional or pseudogenic, an earlier analysis of some 540 of the donors relied on high-throughput TCR beta sequencing. The study profiled the T cell repertoires of about 640 subjects by immunosequencing and related them to cytomegalovirus serostatus. The aim of the study was to test whether cataloging public T cell receptors could identify signatures of past pathogen exposure. Of the roughly 400 genotyped donors, 81% fell in the genetic ancestry cluster associated with self-reported Caucasian donors. Donor age, sex, ethnicity and CMV serostatus were collected together with the repertoire data. A handful of DR-DQ haplotypes were treated as single units for association and clustering because of strong linkage in the cohort. Both class I and class II loci were covered by HLA typing, at four-digit resolution. To study patterns of TCR occurrence, a later analysis re-analyzed previously published TCR beta repertoires from hundreds of donors and added high-resolution HLA genotyping.

To note about this clone: What this receptor recognizes is not known. No base quality information exists; no much larger clone differs at one position. Other DNA sequences of this sample code for an identical CDR3.

To prepare the library, the immunoSEQ multiplex PCR assay was applied. For the multiplex PCR, a mixture combining 60 forward primers for TCR Vbeta segments and 13 reverse primers for TCR Jbeta segments was used. The CDR3 region of rearranged TCR beta genes was amplified from genomic DNA by a multiplex PCR assay. Amplified TCR beta libraries were sequenced as 87-base-pair reads on the Illumina HiSeq System. The original pipeline was this. A later analysis counted some 80 million unique TCR beta chains across the 700 or so repertoires, and around 12 million of these chains were shared by at least two donors. A nearest-neighbor algorithm error-corrected the raw reads and collapsed the reads into unique sequences, merging closely related sequences to remove PCR and sequencing errors. Alignment of CDR3 sequences to IMGT reference sequences was used to assign V, D and J gene segments. For a sequence to be retained, a match of at least six nucleotides to both a V gene segment and a J gene segment was required. Rearrangements were called productive when the CDR3 lacked stop codons and stayed in frame with V and J; all others were non-productive. CDR3 was defined by IMGT convention, running from the second conserved V-encoded cysteine to the conserved J-encoded phenylalanine. Sequences without an unambiguous match to a single V gene segment were excluded from the earlier analysis of about 640 of the donors. An earlier analysis of a few hundred of the donors called V segments functional above 56.7% productive rearrangements and segregating when the between-donor standard deviation exceeded 5%. To diagnose cytomegalovirus status from the catalog of TCR beta chain sequences, a statistical classification framework was built. A later analysis assigned V and J genes by comparing TCR nucleotide sequences with IMGT/GENE-DB human TR gene sequences. In a later analysis, CDR3 sequences and most-parsimonious VDJ recombination scenarios were assigned using the TCRdist pipeline. In a later analysis, each TCR beta chain was defined by its CDR3 amino acid sequence together with its V-gene family, and reads lacking a unique V-gene family were excluded. As a way to deal with suspected cross-contamination and a sequencing artifact, a later analysis dropped hundreds of nucleotide sequences that were highly shared and had low generation probability. In a later analysis, a clonal expansion index was calculated for each public chain from normalized within-repertoire ranks of inferred template counts. In a later analysis, generation probabilities were computed with a VDJ recombination model fitted to out-of-frame rearrangements, and the resulting probabilities were checked against IGoR. Hypergeometric tests were used in a later analysis to score TCR-TCR, TCR-HLA and TCR-CMV co-occurrence, with a repertoire-size bias correction applied to the TCR pairs. False discovery rates were estimated in a later analysis by permuting HLA or CMV assignments 20 times. In a later analysis, co-occurring TCRs were grouped using DBSCAN, with TCRdist sequence similarity added in when clustering inside HLA-allele-positive subsets. Repertoires with fewer than 30,000 or more than 120,000 public chains, plus five repertoires with anomalous nucleotide sharing, were excluded from co-occurrence clustering. TCRdb took over this immuneACCESS table, retaining in-frame rearrangements with V and J assigned. Such tables are incomplete; in checked studies, under half of the missing clones stem from an unresolved V gene, and the remainder is unexplained. The V and J calls and clone size were taken over from that table, and D and trimming were inferred from the DNA. Present in this sample are 200,000 or so clones, around 80% of which were seen just once. Together, the top ten hold around 2.2% of the sample.

The cohort was made up of approximately 700 healthy bone marrow donors. All cohort members were sampled while nominally healthy, although unrecorded immune exposures were likely present. The donor tested CMV seropositive, placing the donor among the approximately 290 seropositive members of the cohort. Every donor gave a peripheral blood sample, and the peripheral blood mononuclear cells from that sample were used for TCR beta sequencing. The Qiagen DNeasy Blood Extraction Kit was used to extract genomic DNA from the blood cell samples. The germline V gene supplies CDR1 MNHNS and CDR2 SASEGT. Taken from cysteine to phenylalanine, the CDR3 has 14 residues. The read is trimmed to its CDR3 DNA, 42 bases read in frame from base 1. Trimming costs V 1 base and J 4 bases, and their ends lie 10 bases apart. The investigation overall reported the following: Some IMGT-functional V segments, including TRBV6-2 and TRBV6-3, could not be distinguished by the 87-base-pair reads and were therefore excluded. The study gave a list of about 160 TCR beta chains associated with cytomegalovirus. In a later analysis, several top co-occurrence clusters were reported to appear linked to parvovirus B19, influenza, CMV and Epstein-Barr virus. Only TCR beta chains were sequenced in this cohort, and the absence of alpha or paired-chain data limited detectable features. A further reported finding was that TCR beta sequences accurately predicted the HLA-A and HLA-B alleles for most subjects in the first cohort. In a later genetic analysis, a missense DCLRE1C variant was associated with V-gene and J-gene trimming of TCR beta chains, and the association was replicated in an independent cohort. For the cohort, immune exposure information was limited to CMV serostatus. A cluster of highly shared sequence variants was judged likely to represent a technical artifact of the sequencing pipeline. HLA typing was unavailable for some donors at each locus, so association tests used only the typed subset. In a later analysis, TCR association rates were found to vary across HLA loci, with the most associated TCRs seen for DRB1 alleles and the fewest for HLA-C alleles. According to a later genetic analysis, donors in an Asian-associated ancestry cluster had fewer N-insertions in productive TCRs than the approximately 700-donor mean. According to the authors, the approach could potentially be generalized to other disease states and immunological phenotypes. In an earlier analysis of 587 of the donors, most TCR beta V segments appeared in productive rearrangements about 90% or about 30% of the time, broadly matching IMGT annotations. Most CMV-associated TCR beta chains appeared to be HLA-restricted in a later analysis, and the HLA associations seemed to be driven largely by CMV exposure. Correlated functional status among segregating V segments might reflect linkage disequilibrium, but an unknown experimental factor could not be ruled out. Because counts were too low, some 17 rarely observed V segments, including chromosome 9 orphons, were excluded from the earlier analysis of 587 of the donors. While some public TCRs were present in many individuals, most TCR sequences turned up only very rarely across donors. In both the original and validation cohorts, the classifier was reported to diagnose cytomegalovirus status with high specificity and sensitivity. At a false discovery rate of 0.05, a later analysis linked fewer than 20,000 TCR beta sequences to specific HLA alleles. In vitro tests confirmed that a few of the cytomegalovirus-associated TCR beta chains recognize cytomegalovirus antigens. Assigning TCR associations to individual alleles was difficult when HLA alleles, especially DR and DQ, strongly co-occurred. Compared with equally common non-associated chains, HLA-associated TCR beta chains in a later analysis were more clonally expanded and had lower generation probabilities. The presence/absence analyses assumed that sequencing depth was roughly uniform across donors, and that assumption may not be true.

The source of this sequence is a woman under 30 in good health and CMV-seropositive. Recombination joined TRBV6-1 with TRBJ1-2, with a weak D call of TRBD1 (5 bases match). Sequencing used PBMCs. CDR3 protein: CASSEGGGGYGYTF. The nucleotide sequence reads as follows: TGTGCCAGCAGTGAAGGCGGCGGGGGCTATGGCTACACCTTC.